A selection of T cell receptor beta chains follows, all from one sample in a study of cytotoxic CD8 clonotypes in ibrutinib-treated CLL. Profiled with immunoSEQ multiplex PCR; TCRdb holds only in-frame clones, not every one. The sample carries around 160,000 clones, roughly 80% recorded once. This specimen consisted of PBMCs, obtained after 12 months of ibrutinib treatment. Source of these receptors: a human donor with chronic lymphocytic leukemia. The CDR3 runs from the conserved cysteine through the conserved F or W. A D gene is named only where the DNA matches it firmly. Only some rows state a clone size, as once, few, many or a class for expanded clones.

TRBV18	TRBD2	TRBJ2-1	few	CASSPGTSGSIGQFF	TGTGCCAGCTCACCCGGGACTAGCGGGAGTATCGGGCAGTTCTTC
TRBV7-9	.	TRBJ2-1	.	CASSLDGTRPYNEQFF	TGTGCCAGCAGCTTAGACGGGACGAGACCTTACAATGAGCAGTTCTTC
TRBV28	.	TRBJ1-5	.	CASSYDQPQHF	TGTGCCAGCAGTTACGATCAGCCCCAGCATTTT
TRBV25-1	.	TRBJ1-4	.	CASTLTGSNEKLFF	TGTGCCAGCACCCTAACAGGATCTAATGAAAAACTGTTTTTT
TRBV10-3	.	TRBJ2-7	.	CAISEGVGAYEQYF	TGTGCCATCAGTGAAGGGGTGGGGGCCTACGAGCAGTACTTC
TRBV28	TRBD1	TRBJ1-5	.	CASSLVDRGQPQHF	TGTGCCAGCAGTTTAGTGGACAGGGGACAGCCCCAGCATTTT
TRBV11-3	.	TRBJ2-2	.	CASSLRTGELFF	TGTGCCAGCAGTCTGAGAACCGGGGAGCTGTTTTTT
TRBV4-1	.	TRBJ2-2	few	CASSHPGRSSTGELFF	TGCGCCAGCAGCCACCCCGGACGATCATCAACCGGGGAGCTGTTTTTT
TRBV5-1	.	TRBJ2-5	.	CASSLDVAETQYF	TGCGCCAGCAGCTTGGATGTGGCCGAGACCCAGTACTTC
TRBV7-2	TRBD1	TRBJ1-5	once	CASSSQGDNQPQHF	TGTGCCAGCAGCTCACAGGGGGACAATCAGCCCCAGCATTTT
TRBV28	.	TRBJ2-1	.	CASRRQGGLREQFF	TGTGCCAGCAGACGGCAGGGGGGTCTACGTGAGCAGTTCTTC
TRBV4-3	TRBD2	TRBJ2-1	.	CASSQEDAGGDSSYNEQFF	TGCGCCAGCAGCCAAGAAGATGCGGGAGGCGATAGCTCCTACAATGAGCAGTTCTTC
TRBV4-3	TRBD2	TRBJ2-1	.	CASSQDQTSGRKFF	TGCGCCAGCAGCCAAGATCAGACTAGCGGGAGAAAGTTCTTC
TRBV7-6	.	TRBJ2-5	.	CASSLMQGKETQYF	TGTGCCAGCAGCTTAATGCAGGGGAAGGAGACCCAGTACTTC
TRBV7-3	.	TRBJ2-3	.	CASSKPGLGTDTQYF	TGTGCCAGCAGCAAACCGGGACTCGGCACAGATACGCAGTATTTT
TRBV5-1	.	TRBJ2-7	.	CASSLVGGPTYEQYF	TGCGCCAGCAGCTTGGTCGGGGGACCCACCTACGAGCAGTACTTC
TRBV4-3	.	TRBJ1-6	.	CASSQDGPGLTYNSPLHF	TGCGCCAGCAGCCAAGATGGTCCGGGTCTGACCTATAATTCACCCCTCCACTTT